A single sample gave rise to the 6 T cell receptor beta chains below, sequenced in a study of shared clonotypes between healthy human individuals. Profiling relied on immunoSEQ multiplex PCR, and the TCRdb table lists in-frame clones only, not all of them. Of 2.3 million or so clones listed, about 92% are singletons. The sequencing sample was made of naive CD4+ T cells from PBMCs. The subset was: CD45RA+ positively selected. Receptor source: a man aged 18 to 30 in good health. Some clones in this sample may be carry-over from other donors' samples.

The V call is TRBV5-1, the J call TRBJ2-3; weak D call: TRBD2 (6 bases). The CDR3 is made up of 15 amino acids. Trimming pared 4 bases from V and 2 bases from J, leaving 14 bases between. Germline V lookup: CDR1 SGHRS, CDR2 YFSETQ. The CDR3 bases are TGCGCCAGCAGCCGCAGGACTATTGACACAGATACGCAGTATTTT. Translating it yields CASSRRTIDTDTQYF. The full variable domain, in which reference TRBV5-1 and TRBJ2-3 provide the parts outside the CDR3, is KAGVTQTPRYLIKTRGQQVTLSCSPISGHRSVSWYQQTPGQGLQFLFEYFSETQRNKGNFPGRFSGRQFSNSRSEMNVSTLELGDSALYLCASSRRTIDTDTQYFGPGTRLTVL.

The J gene is TRBJ2-2, the V gene TRBV18; D not certain. Germline assignment: CDR1 KGHSH and CDR2 LQKENI. The CDR3 is 17 residues long. V lost 2 bases and J lost 4, with 17 bases in between. CDR3 sequence reads: CASSPADGSRRTGELFF. DNA for the CDR3: TGTGCCAGCTCACCAGCGGACGGGTCTCGTCGCACCGGGGAGCTGTTTTTT.

Comment on this clone: Other DNA sequences in the sample encode the same CDR3. The chain's CDR3 is CASSRTVMNTEAFF. The CDR3 bases are TGTGCCAGCAGTCGGACAGTGATGAACACTGAAGCTTTCTTT. The genes are TRBV6-6 and TRBJ1-1; possible D gene TRBD1, 6 bases. The ends were cut back, 5 bases at V and 0 bases at J, with 10 bases in the middle. Germline CDR1 is MNHNY and CDR2 is SVGAGI (reference sequence). This CDR3 spans 14 amino acids.

The chain combines TRBV7-2 with TRBJ2-2; no reliable D call. This CDR3 is 14 amino acids long. Trimming pared 5 bases from V and 4 bases from J, leaving 11 bases between. Germline values: CDR1 SGHTA, CDR2 FQGNSA. CDR3 bases: TGTGCCAGCAGCGCATCGGCCGTCACCGGGGAGCTGTTTTTT. This sequence encodes CASSASAVTGELFF.

This clone has a single count. V gene TRBV7-2 combines with J gene TRBJ2-1; 11 nucleotides match TRBD2. The CDR3 totals 15 residues. The V and J ends lost 1 base and 5 bases, in that order; junction bases with no gene match: 1. Germline V lookup: CDR1 SGHTA, CDR2 FQGNSA. This CDR3 is CASSLGSGRDNEQFF. In DNA, the CDR3 is TGTGCCAGCAGCTTAGGTAGCGGGAGGGACAATGAGCAGTTCTTC.

The V call is TRBV15, the J call TRBJ2-4, with D maybe TRBD1 (6 bases). The germline V and J ends were trimmed by 0 bases and 6 bases, with 12 bases remaining between them. This CDR3 contains 15 residues. The V gene's germline CDR1 is LNHNV and CDR2 YYDKDF (reference sequence). The CDR3 is CATSRDLRGLNIQYF. The CDR3 DNA reads TGTGCCACCAGCAGAGATCTCAGGGGCTTAAACATTCAGTACTTC.